A single sample is the source of the 25 T cell receptor beta chains below, sequenced in a study of blood T cell repertoires in COVID-19. Only in-frame clones appear in the TCRdb table, and some are missing; sequencing was by immunoSEQ multiplex PCR. The sample consists of approximately 300,000 clones, 80% to 90% of them appearing once. Specimen: peripheral blood. Every receptor here comes from a man between 18 and 29 years old who had recovered from COVID-19.

This chain joins TRBV5-4 and TRBJ2-3; a weak D match, TRBD1 (5 bases). The CDR3 totals 14 residues. The germline V and J ends were trimmed by 0 bases and 0 bases, with 5 bases remaining between them. Germline CDR1 is SGHNT and CDR2 is YYREEE (reference sequence). CDR3 residues: CASSLGQSTDTQYF. CDR3 nucleotide sequence: TGTGCCAGCAGCTTGGGACAGAGCACAGATACGCAGTATTTT.

The chain recombines TRBV19 with TRBJ2-2; 7 bases agree with TRBD2. CDR1 is LNHDA and CDR2 is SQIVND in the germline V gene (reference sequence). The junction had 9 bases not matched to a gene; V was cut back by 5 bases and J by 6 bases. The CDR3 runs to 15 residues. For the CDR3, the DNA is TGTGCCAGTAGTGCCTCCTGGGGAGGGTCCGGGGAGCTGTTTTTT. Translation: CASSASWGGSGELFF.

The genes are TRBV18 and TRBJ2-2; TRBD1 matches at 8 bases. CDR1 is KGHSH, CDR2 LQKENI, per germline. The CDR3 is made up of 16 amino acids. V was clipped by 2 bases and J by 4 bases; unmatched bases: 6. CDR3 coding DNA: TGTGCCAGCTCACCAATGACAGGGGCGAGCACCGGGGAGCTGTTTTTT. This sequence encodes CASSPMTGASTGELFF.

The chain is built from TRBV3-1 (or the pseudogene TRBV3-2) and TRBJ1-6; perhaps TRBD1 as D (6 bases). Germline assignment: CDR1 LGHDT and CDR2 YNNKEL (reference sequence). The CDR3 has 14 residues. Trimming took 5 bases from V and 6 from J, leaving 11 bases between them. The CDR3 protein is CASSTTGRNSPLHF. The CDR3 nucleotides read TGTGCCAGCAGCACTACAGGGCGTAATTCACCCCTCCACTTT.

The gene calls are TRBV18 and TRBJ1-2, with 8 bases lining up with TRBD1. The ends lost 3 bases at V and 2 bases at J; junction bases unmatched: 5. Germline CDR1 is KGHSH and CDR2 is LQKENI. The CDR3 contains 15 residues. CDR3 in DNA: TGTGCCAGCTCACCCGCGGACAGGGCGAACTATGGCTACACCTTC. This encodes CASSPADRANYGYTF.

V gene TRBV29-1 combines with J gene TRBJ2-2, with 7 bases identical to TRBD1. V dropped 4 bases and J dropped 6; count of bases not matched to a gene: 2. Germline values: CDR1 SQVTM, CDR2 ANQGSEA. The CDR3 is 12 amino acids. CDR3 protein: CSVAQGAGELFF. As DNA, the CDR3 is TGCAGCGTTGCGCAGGGGGCCGGGGAGCTGTTTTTT.

The J gene is TRBJ1-1, the V gene TRBV6-4; D uncertain. The germline V gene encodes CDR1 MRHNA and CDR2 SNTAGT. This CDR3 is built from 14 residues. The V and J ends lost 4 bases and 1 base respectively, with 10 bases between them. The CDR3 here is CASSAEGGNTEAFF. CDR3 DNA sequence: TGTGCCAGCAGTGCCGAGGGAGGGAACACTGAAGCTTTCTTT.

The chain links TRBV6-5 to TRBJ1-3; possibly TRBD1 for D (5 bases). The CDR3 loop spans 15 amino acids. Germline lookup yields CDR1 MNHEY and CDR2 SVGAGI. Trimming took off 6 bases at V and 0 bases at J, with 12 bases between the two ends. Written as DNA, the CDR3 is TGTGCCAGCAGGACGGGACTGAACTCTGGAAACACCATATATTTT. Translating it yields CASRTGLNSGNTIYF.

The chain is built from TRBV5-4 and TRBJ2-5; TRBD2 aligns across 9 bases. CDR1 is SGHNT, CDR2 YYREEE, per germline (reference sequence). Trimming removed 5 bases from V and 3 bases from J; junction bases left unmatched: 5. The CDR3 extends over 14 amino acids. The CDR3 nucleotides read TGTGCCAGCAGTTTGAGCGGGGGGAAAGAGACCCAGTACTTC. Translation: CASSLSGGKETQYF.

The CDR3 DNA sequence: TGCGCCAGCAGAGGTTCTCTGGAGGATGGCTACACCTTC. Its protein product is CASRGSLEDGYTF. The rearrangement uses TRBV5-1 and TRBJ1-2, with D unclear. The CDR3 consists of 13 residues. Trimming cost V 5 bases and J 6 bases, with 14 bases left between them. Germline V gene data show CDR1 as SGHRS and CDR2 as YFSETQ.

This sequence joins TRBV6-5 and TRBJ2-1, with TRBD2 matching 9 bases. CDR3 length: 14 residues. Germline V gene lookup returns CDR1 MNHEY and CDR2 SVGAGI. After removal of 2 bases from V and 10 bases from J, the junction contained 6 bases not matched to a gene. In DNA form, the CDR3 reads TGTGCCAGCAGTTACGGGTCTAGCGGGGAAGAGCAGTTCTTC. Residues: CASSYGSSGEEQFF.

The rearrangement joins TRBV5-8 to TRBJ1-2; maybe TRBD1 (5 bases). Germline V CDR1 and CDR2: SGHTS, YDEGEE. The CDR3 sequence is 14 residues long. Trimming took 2 bases from V and 6 from J, leaving 14 bases between them. The CDR3: CASSLRVTGDGYTF. CDR3 sequence (DNA): TGTGCCAGCAGCTTAAGGGTAACAGGTGATGGCTACACCTTC.

This chain joins TRBV27 and TRBJ2-3; 7 nucleotides agree with TRBD1. The germline gives CDR1 MNHEY, CDR2 SMNVEV (reference sequence). The length of the CDR3 is 17 residues. V trimming: 3 bases; J trimming: 4 bases; junction bases outside the gene matches: 13. CDR3: CASSFPPNRGYPDTQYF. DNA for the CDR3: TGTGCCAGCAGTTTTCCCCCGAACAGGGGATACCCAGATACGCAGTATTTT.

In this sample, this clone turned up a few times. The genes are TRBV2 and TRBJ2-7, with 7 bases identical to TRBD1. The CDR3 sequence is 10 residues long. Germline lookup yields CDR1 SNHLY and CDR2 FYNNEI. Trimming at V came to 8 bases and at J to 6 bases, leaving 1 base not matched to a gene. Here the CDR3 reads CASGDSEQYF. The CDR3 DNA follows: TGTGCCAGCGGGGACAGCGAGCAGTACTTC.

The chain carries TRBV7-9 and TRBJ2-1; D gene ambiguous. CDR1 SEHNR and CDR2 FQNEAQ come from the germline V gene (reference sequence). V dropped 0 bases and J dropped 5 bases, with 14 bases sitting between them. This CDR3 region has 16 residues. The CDR3 sequence is CASSLALGIPDNEQFF. The CDR3 DNA sequence: TGTGCCAGCAGCTTAGCTTTGGGCATACCAGACAATGAGCAGTTCTTC.

The rearrangement uses TRBV7-2 and TRBJ1-3, with D uncertain. CDR3 length equals 15 residues. V dropped 4 bases and J dropped 0 bases, with 10 bases sitting between them. The germline gives CDR1 SGHTA, CDR2 FQGNSA. The CDR3 sequence is CASSSMGSSGNTIYF. CDR3 sequence (DNA): TGTGCCAGCAGCTCGATGGGGAGCTCTGGAAACACCATATATTTT.

The chain employs TRBV12-3 or TRBV12-4 and TRBJ2-7; D is possibly TRBD1 (6 bases). CDR3 length: 13 amino acids. V was clipped by 6 bases and J by 3 bases, with 12 bases between them. CDR3 sequence: CASSLLQGYEQYF. In DNA, the CDR3 is TGTGCCAGCAGCCTCCTACAGGGCTACGAGCAGTACTTC.

The genes are TRBV15 and TRBJ2-7; TRBD1 aligns across 10 bases. V shed 1 base and J 7 bases; nucleotides not matched to a gene: 10. Germline CDR1 reads LNHNV; CDR2 reads YYDKDF (reference sequence). The CDR3 loop spans 16 amino acids. The CDR3 loop reads CATSRGGTGDSREQYF. DNA of the CDR3: TGTGCCACCAGCAGAGGTGGGACAGGGGATTCTAGGGAGCAGTACTTC.

The V call is TRBV11-2, the J call TRBJ1-6, with a possible D match to TRBD1 (5 bases). The CDR3 extends over 17 amino acids. Deletions cut 2 bases from V and 9 bases from J, with 20 bases between. The germline V gene encodes CDR1 SGHAT and CDR2 FQNNGV. As DNA, the CDR3 is TGTGCCAGCAGCTTATATTATACAGGTCCTAGAAGTTCACCCCTCCACTTT. It encodes CASSLYYTGPRSSPLHF.

The CDR3 loop is CASSLSVGTGNEQFF. The CDR3 region has the DNA TGCGCCAGCAGCTTGTCGGTTGGAACAGGTAATGAGCAGTTCTTC. V gene TRBV5-1 combines with J gene TRBJ2-1; a weak D match, TRBD1 (5 bases). CDR3 length: 15 residues. V was trimmed by 1 base and J by 7 bases, leaving 15 bases between them. Germline V CDR1 and CDR2: SGHRS, YFSETQ.

CDR3 loop: CASSEQGTSWDEQYF. The CDR3 DNA reads as TGTGCCAGCAGTGAGCAGGGGACGTCTTGGGACGAGCAGTACTTC. This sequence joins TRBV9 and TRBJ2-7; the D gene is possibly TRBD1 (6 bases). Per germline, CDR1 SGDLS and CDR2 YYNGEE. V lost 5 bases and J 5 bases, leaving 20 bases between the germline ends. This CDR3 region has 15 residues.

The J gene is TRBJ1-6, the V gene TRBV10-3, with unresolved D. Germline V gene lookup returns CDR1 ENHRY and CDR2 SYGVKD. Trimming stripped 7 bases from V and 0 bases from J, with 13 bases between. This CDR3 is 16 amino acids long. The CDR3 here is CAINSGPSSYNSPLHF. For the CDR3, the DNA is TGTGCCATCAATAGCGGGCCGAGCTCCTATAATTCACCCCTCCACTTT.

This chain links TRBV19 with TRBJ1-5; a weak D match, TRBD1 (6 bases). This CDR3 comprises 16 residues. Trimming took 3 bases from V and 5 from J, leaving 17 bases between them. Germline V gene lookup returns CDR1 LNHDA and CDR2 SQIVND (reference sequence). In DNA form, the CDR3 reads TGTGCCAGTAGTATTTGGGGCCAGGGGTTCTATCAGCCCCAGCATTTT. It yields the protein CASSIWGQGFYQPQHF.

The gene calls are TRBV6-5 and TRBJ1-4; D may be TRBD1 (5 bases). The CDR3 sequence is 14 residues long. Germline assignment: CDR1 MNHEY and CDR2 SVGAGI. The ends were cut back, 2 bases at V and 8 bases at J, with 12 bases in the middle. The DNA of the CDR3 is TGTGCCAGCAGTTACGGGCAGGGCTTGGAAAAACTGTTTTTT. It is translated as CASSYGQGLEKLFF.

The genes are TRBV6-5 and TRBJ2-2; 9 bases align to TRBD2. The CDR3 is made up of 16 amino acids. Germline CDR1 is MNHEY and CDR2 is SVGAGI. J was trimmed by 1 base and V by 2 bases; bases with no gene match: 2. The CDR3 nucleotides are TGTGCCAGCAGTTACCTTAGCGGGGGGAACACCGGGGAGCTGTTTTTT. It encodes CASSYLSGGNTGELFF.